One and the same sample provided the 10 T cell receptor beta chains below, sequenced in a study of blood T cell repertoires in COVID-19. Clones were sequenced by immunoSEQ multiplex PCR, and TCRdb holds only the in-frame ones, with some missing. The table has about 250,000 clones, approximately 90% seen once; the top ten hold around 3.3%. Material: peripheral blood. The receptors here all came from a man between 18 and 35 years old with active or convalescent COVID-19.

The V and J genes are TRBV24-1 and TRBJ2-2; weak D call: TRBD1 (6 bases). Germline loops: CDR1 KGHDR, CDR2 SFDVKD. The V gene lost 2 bases and the J gene lost 0 bases, with 9 bases spanning the gap. The CDR3 has 16 amino acids. The CDR3 here is CATSDSGAPNTGELFF. The CDR3 bases are TGTGCCACCAGTGATTCAGGGGCCCCGAACACCGGGGAGCTGTTTTTT.

The CDR3, as DNA: TGTGCCAGCAGCTCTCGGACAGGGGACACTGAAGCTTTCTTT. Amino acid sequence: CASSSRTGDTEAFF. The gene calls are TRBV5-4 and TRBJ1-1, with 9 bases matching TRBD1. The germline V gene has CDR1 SGHNT and CDR2 YYREEE (reference sequence). The CDR3 is 14 residues long. The ends lost 3 bases at V and 3 bases at J; junction bases unmatched: 3.

In this sample, this clone turned up a few times. The V gene is TRBV7-6, the J gene TRBJ2-1, with 13 positions matching TRBD2. Germline V gene data show CDR1 as SGHVS and CDR2 as FNYEAQ. Germline trimming cut 5 bases from V and 10 bases from J; bases unmatched to any gene: 14. The length of the CDR3 is 17 residues. The CDR3: CASSPRGLAGVIVEQFF. The CDR3 DNA is TGTGCCAGCAGCCCACGAGGACTAGCGGGAGTAATCGTAGAGCAGTTCTTC.

Only one count was recorded for this clone. CDR3 region: CASSQGIGQGNSYEQYF. In nucleotides, the CDR3 is TGTGCCAGCAGCCAAGGCATAGGACAGGGGAACTCCTACGAGCAGTACTTC. The chain links TRBV3-1 (or the pseudogene TRBV3-2) to TRBJ2-7; the match to TRBD1 covers 9 bases. The germline V gene has CDR1 LGHDT and CDR2 YNNKEL (reference sequence). The CDR3 is 17 residues long. The V gene end was trimmed by 1 base and the J gene end by 0 bases; junction bases not matched to a gene: 7.

In its sample, this clone was seen a few times. The rearrangement uses TRBV7-3 and TRBJ2-1; D might be TRBD1 (5 bases). There are 13 residues in the CDR3. Germline V lookup: CDR1 SGHTA, CDR2 FQGTGA. V was clipped by 2 bases and J by 8 bases, with 10 bases between them. The CDR3, as DNA: TGTGCCAGCAGCTTAGGGGCAGAGGATGAGCAGTTCTTC. Amino acids: CASSLGAEDEQFF.

The CDR3 is CASSPPGERETQYF. The CDR3 DNA sequence: TGTGCCAGCTCACCACCTGGGGAGAGAGAGACCCAGTACTTC. This rearrangement joins TRBV18 to TRBJ2-5, with a weak D call TRBD2 (5 bases). The CDR3 consists of 14 residues. V was trimmed by 0 bases and J by 4 bases, leaving 9 bases between them. Germline assignment: CDR1 KGHSH and CDR2 LQKENI.

J is TRBJ1-4 and V is TRBV10-2; 9 nucleotides agree with TRBD1. The CDR3 extends over 16 amino acids. Germline CDR1 reads WSHSY; CDR2 reads SAAADI. V shed 0 bases, J shed 6 bases, and the junction held 5 bases outside the gene matches. This CDR3 is CASSESNRGLDEKLFF. CDR3 nucleotide sequence: TGCGCCAGCAGTGAGTCTAACAGGGGGCTGGATGAAAAACTGTTTTTT.

V is TRBV9 and J is TRBJ2-1, with D tentatively TRBD2 (7 bases). From germline, CDR1 is SGDLS and CDR2 YYNGEE. This CDR3 is 17 amino acids long. V was pared by 4 bases and J by 8 bases, with 25 bases between. CDR3 sequence: CASSPRGDKGGVHEQFF. In nucleotides, the CDR3 is TGTGCCAGCAGCCCGAGAGGTGACAAAGGGGGGGTCCATGAGCAGTTCTTC.

The chain uses TRBV5-6 and TRBJ2-2, with 14 bases identical to TRBD2. The V and J ends lost 4 bases and 4 bases, in that order; junction bases with no gene match: 12. The length of the CDR3 is 19 residues. Germline CDR1 is SGHDT and CDR2 is YYEEEE. CDR3 sequence reads: CASSGVTSGRAYRTGELFF. The CDR3 nucleotides read TGTGCCAGCAGCGGGGTGACTAGCGGGAGGGCCTATCGCACCGGGGAGCTGTTTTTT.

The V gene is TRBV5-5, the J gene TRBJ2-1, with 7 nucleotides matching TRBD1. The CDR3 sequence is 15 residues long. The junction had 12 bases not matched to a gene; V was cut back by 4 bases and J by 8 bases. Per germline, CDR1 SGHKS and CDR2 YYEKEE (reference sequence). The CDR3 reads CASSTLIRQGYEQFF. CDR3 nucleotides: TGTGCCAGCAGCACACTTATCAGACAGGGCTATGAGCAGTTCTTC. The full variable domain, with the rest looked up from reference TRBV5-5 and TRBJ2-1, is DAGVTQSPTHLIKTRGQQVTLRCSPISGHKSVSWYQQVLGQGPQFIFQYYEKEERGRGNFPDRFSARQFPNYSSELNVNALLLGDSALYLCASSTLIRQGYEQFFGPGTRLTVL.